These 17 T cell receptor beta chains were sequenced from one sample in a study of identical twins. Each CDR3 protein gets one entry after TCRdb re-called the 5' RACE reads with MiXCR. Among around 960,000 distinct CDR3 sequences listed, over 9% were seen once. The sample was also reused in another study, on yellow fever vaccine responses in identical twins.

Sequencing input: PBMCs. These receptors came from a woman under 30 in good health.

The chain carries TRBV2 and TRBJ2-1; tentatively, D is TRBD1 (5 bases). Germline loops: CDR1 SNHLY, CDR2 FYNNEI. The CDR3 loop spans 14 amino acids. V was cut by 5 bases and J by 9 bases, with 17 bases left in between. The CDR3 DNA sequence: TGTGCCAGCAGTCCCCAGACTGGGGCGGTTGAGCAGTTCTTC. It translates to CASSPQTGAVEQFF.

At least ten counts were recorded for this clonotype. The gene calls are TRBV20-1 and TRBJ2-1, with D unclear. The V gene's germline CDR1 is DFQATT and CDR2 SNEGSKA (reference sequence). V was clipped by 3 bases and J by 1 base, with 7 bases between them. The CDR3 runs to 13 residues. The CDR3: CSARAGSYNEQFF. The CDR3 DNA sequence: TGCAGTGCTAGGGCAGGTTCCTACAATGAGCAGTTCTTC.

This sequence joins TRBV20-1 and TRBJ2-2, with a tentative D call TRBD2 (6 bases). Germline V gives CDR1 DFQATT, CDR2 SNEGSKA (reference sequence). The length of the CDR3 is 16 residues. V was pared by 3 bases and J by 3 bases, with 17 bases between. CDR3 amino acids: CSARQYGTPDTGELFF. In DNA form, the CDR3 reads TGCAGTGCTAGGCAATACGGGACTCCGGACACCGGGGAGCTGTTTTTT.

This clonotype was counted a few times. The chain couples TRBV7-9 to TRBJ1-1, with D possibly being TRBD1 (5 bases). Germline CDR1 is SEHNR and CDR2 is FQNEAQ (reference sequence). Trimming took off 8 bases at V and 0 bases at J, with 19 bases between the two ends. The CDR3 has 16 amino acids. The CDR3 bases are TGTGCCAGCTCCCTAGACAGCCAGTCGATGAACACTGAAGCTTTCTTT. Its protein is CASSLDSQSMNTEAFF.

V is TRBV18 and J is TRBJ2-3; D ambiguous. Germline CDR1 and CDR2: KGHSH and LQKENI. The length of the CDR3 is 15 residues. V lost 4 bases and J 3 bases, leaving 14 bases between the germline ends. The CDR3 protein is CASSLVTAGTDTQYF. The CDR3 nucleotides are TGTGCCAGCTCACTAGTCACGGCCGGTACAGATACGCAGTATTTT.

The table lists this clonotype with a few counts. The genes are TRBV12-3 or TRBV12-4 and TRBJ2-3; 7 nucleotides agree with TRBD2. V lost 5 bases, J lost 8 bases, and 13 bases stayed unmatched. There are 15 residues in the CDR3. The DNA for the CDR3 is TGTGCCAGCAGTCCCGGACTAGGGTGGGGTGGTACGCAGTATTTT. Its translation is CASSPGLGWGGTQYF.

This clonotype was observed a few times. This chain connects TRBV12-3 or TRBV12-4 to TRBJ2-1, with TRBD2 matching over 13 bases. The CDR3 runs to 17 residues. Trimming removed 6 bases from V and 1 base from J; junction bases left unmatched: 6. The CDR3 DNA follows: TGTGCCAGCAGGGGGACTAGCGGGAAGGTATCCTACAATGAGCAGTTCTTC. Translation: CASRGTSGKVSYNEQFF.

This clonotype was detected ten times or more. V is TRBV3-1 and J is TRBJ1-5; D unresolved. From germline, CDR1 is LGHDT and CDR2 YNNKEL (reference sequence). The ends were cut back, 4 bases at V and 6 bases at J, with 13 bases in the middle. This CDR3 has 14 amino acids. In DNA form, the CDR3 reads TGTGCCAGCAGCCCTGAGACGCGCGTTCAGCCCCAGCATTTT. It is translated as CASSPETRVQPQHF.

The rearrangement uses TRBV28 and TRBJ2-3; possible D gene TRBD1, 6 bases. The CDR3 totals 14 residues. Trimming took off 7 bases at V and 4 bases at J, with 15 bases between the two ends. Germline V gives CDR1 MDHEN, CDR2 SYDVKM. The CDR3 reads CASTTWGPPDTQYF. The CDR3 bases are TGTGCCAGCACCACGTGGGGGCCTCCAGATACGCAGTATTTT.

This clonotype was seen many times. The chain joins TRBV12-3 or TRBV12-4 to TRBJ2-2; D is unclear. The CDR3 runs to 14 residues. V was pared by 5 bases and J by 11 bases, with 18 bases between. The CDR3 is CASSTRLGVRELFF. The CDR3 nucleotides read TGTGCCAGCAGTACCCGACTTGGGGTGCGAGAGCTGTTTTTT.

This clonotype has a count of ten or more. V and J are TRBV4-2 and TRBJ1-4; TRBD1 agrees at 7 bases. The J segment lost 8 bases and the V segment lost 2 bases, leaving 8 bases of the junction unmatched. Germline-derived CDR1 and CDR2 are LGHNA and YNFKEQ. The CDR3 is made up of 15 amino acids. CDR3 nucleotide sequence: TGTGCCAGCAGCCAATCAGACAGGGAGCTCGAAAAACTGTTTTTT. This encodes CASSQSDRELEKLFF.

CDR3 residues: CASSFLRQGHTGELFF. As DNA, the CDR3 is TGTGCCAGCAGTTTTCTCAGGCAGGGGCACACCGGGGAGCTGTTTTTT. This chain uses TRBV12-3 or TRBV12-4 with TRBJ2-2, with D possibly matching TRBD1 (6 bases). V lost 3 bases, J lost 3 bases, and 14 bases lay in between. The CDR3 totals 16 residues.

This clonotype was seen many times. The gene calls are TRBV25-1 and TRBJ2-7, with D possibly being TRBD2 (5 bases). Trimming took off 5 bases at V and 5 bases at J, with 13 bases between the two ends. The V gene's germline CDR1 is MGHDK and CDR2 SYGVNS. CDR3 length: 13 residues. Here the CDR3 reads CASSRTGGNEQYF. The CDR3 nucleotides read TGTGCCAGCAGTCGGACCGGAGGCAACGAGCAGTACTTC.

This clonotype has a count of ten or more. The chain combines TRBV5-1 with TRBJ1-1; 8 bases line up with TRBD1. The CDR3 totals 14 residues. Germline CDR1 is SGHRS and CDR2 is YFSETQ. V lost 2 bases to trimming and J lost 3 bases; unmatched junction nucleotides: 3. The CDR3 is CASSFTTGDTEAFF. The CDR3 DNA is TGCGCCAGCAGCTTTACGACAGGGGACACTGAAGCTTTCTTT.

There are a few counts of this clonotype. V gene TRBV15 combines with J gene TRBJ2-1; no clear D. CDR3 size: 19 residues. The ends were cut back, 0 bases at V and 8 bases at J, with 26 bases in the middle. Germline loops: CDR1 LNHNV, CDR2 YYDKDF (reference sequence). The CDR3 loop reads CATSRELPFTVGAGYEQFF. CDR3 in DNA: TGTGCCACCAGCAGAGAGCTCCCCTTCACAGTAGGAGCTGGGTATGAGCAGTTCTTC.

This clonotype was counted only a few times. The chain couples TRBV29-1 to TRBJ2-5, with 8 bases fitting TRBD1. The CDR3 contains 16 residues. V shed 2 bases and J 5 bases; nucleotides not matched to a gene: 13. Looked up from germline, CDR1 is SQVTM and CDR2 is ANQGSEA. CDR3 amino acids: CSVETGTGPRRETQYF. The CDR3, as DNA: TGCAGCGTTGAAACCGGGACAGGTCCCCGTAGGGAGACCCAGTACTTC. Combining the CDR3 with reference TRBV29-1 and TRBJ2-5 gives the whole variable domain SAVISQKPSRDICQRGTSLTIQCQVDSQVTMMFWYRQQPGQSLTLIATANQGSEATYESGFVIDKFPISRPNLTFSTLTVSNMSPEDSSIYLCSVETGTGPRRETQYFGPGTRLLVL.

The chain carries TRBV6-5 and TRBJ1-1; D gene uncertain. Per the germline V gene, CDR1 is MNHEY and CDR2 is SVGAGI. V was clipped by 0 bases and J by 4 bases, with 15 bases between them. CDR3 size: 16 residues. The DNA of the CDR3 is TGTGCCAGCAGTTACTCTCCGGGTTCCGTAAGCACTGAAGCTTTCTTT. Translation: CASSYSPGSVSTEAFF.